This entry is about one T cell receptor beta chain. Its matching antigen is unknown. The data are from a study of T cells in tuberculosis. Study-level background: IGRA-negative adolescents, IGRA-positive adolescents with latent tuberculosis and adults with active tuberculosis formed this South African cohort. Notes on the study in general: GEM motif frequencies gave 70% accuracy; the GMM repertoire gave about 87%. Shorter CDR3-alpha in active tuberculosis partly drove smaller distances.

The protocol was immunoSEQ multiplex PCR, while the TCRdb copy is restricted to in-frame clones and leaves out a portion. The table includes 40,000 to 50,000 clones, roughly 96% detected once. The CDR3 has 17 residues. Germline V gene sequence: CDR1 LGHNA, CDR2 YSLEER. The J segment lost 6 bases and the V segment lost 1 base, leaving 9 bases of the junction unmatched. The clonotype originates from a donor between 5 and 29 years old with latent tuberculosis or without tuberculosis infection. The sequenced material came from PBMCs. The chain recombines TRBV4-3 with TRBJ2-2; 9 bases map to TRBD1. The CDR3 sequence: CASSQGTGGVFAGELFF. The CDR3 DNA sequence: TGCGCCAGCAGCCAAGGAACAGGGGGCGTATTTGCCGGGGAGCTGTTTTTT.